This T cell receptor beta chain was observed in a study of T-cell memory formation after mild COVID-19. Looking at the study overall: Largely, the TCR clusters proved donor specific.

Broader study findings: Mainly in CM and EM were contracting CD4+ clones; CD8+ were in EMRA.

TCRdb re-called the 5' RACE reads with MiXCR, one entry per CDR3 protein. The table shows a few hundred thousand distinct CDR3 sequences, with roughly 18% occurring only once. This clonotype has only a few counts. Its antigen is unknown. The source material was PBMCs or a T cell subset sorted from them (not recorded which). This clonotype originated in a man between 18 and 29 years old who had mild COVID-19 (a few samples of this study predate the infection). Cell type and time point are not known.

The DNA for the CDR3 is TGCGCCAGCAGCCATTACGCGCCCAGTGACCGTAGCTCCTACAATGAGCAGTTCTTC. Its protein is CASSHYAPSDRSSYNEQFF. The V gene is TRBV4-3, the J gene TRBJ2-1; D ambiguous. CDR1 and CDR2 (germline): LGHNA, YSLEER. This CDR3 contains 19 residues. The V end lost 3 bases, the J end lost 0 bases, and 21 bases lay between the germline ends.